Presented here are 20 T cell receptor beta chains from one specimen sequenced in a study of blood T cell repertoires in COVID-19. Sequencing was performed with immunoSEQ multiplex PCR; in TCRdb, only in-frame clones are kept and a portion is missing. The sample yields approximately 300,000 clones, roughly 90% seen once. The specimen was peripheral blood. These receptors originate from a woman in her twenties or thirties with COVID-19, enrolled during active disease.

J is TRBJ1-6 and V is TRBV7-9, with no clear D. The V end lost 1 base, the J end lost 9 bases, and 7 bases lay between the germline ends. The CDR3 runs 13 residues. Looked up from germline, CDR1 is SEHNR and CDR2 is FQNEAQ (reference sequence). The CDR3 reads CASSLGGFSPLHF. The CDR3 DNA reads TGTGCCAGCAGCTTAGGCGGGTTTTCACCCCTCCACTTT.

The chain carries TRBV28 and TRBJ1-5; tentative D call: TRBD1 (6 bases). Trimming took off 9 bases at V and 1 base at J, with 16 bases between the two ends. CDR1 and CDR2 (germline): MDHEN, SYDVKM. This CDR3 spans 15 amino acids. CDR3: CASLDGGRSNQPQHF. Here the CDR3 DNA reads TGTGCCAGTCTTGATGGGGGCCGAAGCAATCAGCCCCAGCATTTT.

The chain's CDR3 is CASSIRGANEKLFF. In DNA, the CDR3 is TGTGCCAGTAGTATCCGGGGGGCTAATGAAAAACTGTTTTTT. The chain has TRBV19 and TRBJ1-4; possible D gene TRBD1, 5 bases. The germline V and J ends were trimmed by 3 bases and 3 bases, with 8 bases remaining between them. CDR3 length: 14 amino acids. Germline CDR1 is LNHDA and CDR2 is SQIVND (reference sequence).

This clone has a handful of counts. This rearrangement joins TRBV7-8 to TRBJ1-1; D unclear. Germline CDR1 SGHVS, CDR2 FQNEAQ. The CDR3 loop spans 13 amino acids. V was cut by 1 base and J by 11 bases, with 14 bases left in between. Here the CDR3 DNA reads TGTGCCAGCAGCTTAGGGGCTAACACTTGGGCTTTCTTT. It translates to CASSLGANTWAFF.

This sequence joins TRBV2 and TRBJ2-5; 7 bases are a match to TRBD1. The junction had 11 bases not matched to a gene; V was cut back by 7 bases and J by 0 bases. The CDR3 covers 16 residues. Germline V lookup: CDR1 SNHLY, CDR2 FYNNEI. CDR3: CASNQIRDRDQETQYF. The CDR3 nucleotides are TGTGCCAGCAATCAAATTAGGGACAGAGACCAAGAGACCCAGTACTTC.

The CDR3 DNA sequence: TGTGCCAGCAGCCCAACTAGAGATACGGAGACCCAGTACTTC. Translation gives CASSPTRDTETQYF. This chain joins TRBV2 and TRBJ2-5, with D possibly matching TRBD2 (5 bases). Per germline, CDR1 SNHLY and CDR2 FYNNEI. V lost 6 bases, J lost 5 bases, and 16 bases lay in between. The CDR3 totals 14 residues.

This clone was recorded many times. The chain combines TRBV19 with TRBJ1-2, with D possibly matching TRBD1 (6 bases). CDR1 LNHDA and CDR2 SQIVND come from the germline V gene (reference sequence). The CDR3 extends over 15 amino acids. V was shortened by 6 bases and J by 4 bases, with 18 bases between the two germline ends. The CDR3 DNA is TGTGCCAGTAGCCGAACGGGGGGCTGGAGCTATGGCTACACCTTC. Amino acids: CASSRTGGWSYGYTF.

V is TRBV5-1 and J is TRBJ2-7; TRBD1 is a possible D gene (6 bases). The CDR3 contains 14 residues. V lost 5 bases and J 5 bases, leaving 17 bases between the germline ends. Germline V gives CDR1 SGHRS, CDR2 YFSETQ. The CDR3 DNA is TGCGCCAGCAGTAGGCAGGGGTTATATGACGAGCAGTACTTC. This encodes CASSRQGLYDEQYF.

The chain has TRBV19 and TRBJ1-2, with 10 bases identical to TRBD1. The CDR3 has 14 amino acids. Germline values: CDR1 LNHDA, CDR2 SQIVND (reference sequence). The V gene end was trimmed by 7 bases and the J gene end by 5 bases; junction bases not matched to a gene: 7. CDR3 in DNA: TGTGCCAGTACCTCGGGACAGGGGTTTTATGGCTACACCTTC. The encoded protein is CASTSGQGFYGYTF. Full variable domain (missing parts from reference TRBV19 and TRBJ1-2): DGGITQSPKYLFRKEGQNVTLSCEQNLNHDAMYWYRQDPGQGLRLIYYSQIVNDFQKGDIAEGYSVSREKKESFPLTVTSAQKNPTAFYLCASTSGQGFYGYTFGSGTRLTVV.

The chain employs TRBV7-9 and TRBJ2-3, with a weak D call TRBD1 (6 bases). There are 16 residues in the CDR3. The ends were cut back, 4 bases at V and 0 bases at J, with 14 bases in the middle. The V gene's germline CDR1 is SEHNR and CDR2 FQNEAQ (reference sequence). CDR3 sequence (DNA): TGTGCCAGCAGCTGGGGCCAGGGGCGAAGCACAGATACGCAGTATTTT. Its translation is CASSWGQGRSTDTQYF.

This clone has just one count. The CDR3, as DNA: TGTGCCAGCAGTGATGTACAGAACTCTGGAAACACCATATATTTT. Translation: CASSDVQNSGNTIYF. The chain carries TRBV6-1 and TRBJ1-3, with D hard to call. The CDR3 covers 15 residues. The V gene lost 3 bases and the J gene lost 0 bases, with 9 bases spanning the gap. Per germline, CDR1 MNHNS and CDR2 SASEGT.

V gene TRBV19 combines with J gene TRBJ1-5; D is ambiguous. Germline-derived CDR1 and CDR2 are LNHDA and SQIVND (reference sequence). The length of the CDR3 is 15 residues. Trimming removed 3 bases from V and 0 bases from J, with 9 bases in between. The CDR3: CASSISSYSNQPQHF. DNA of the CDR3: TGTGCCAGTAGTATTAGTTCCTATAGCAATCAGCCCCAGCATTTT.

V usage is TRBV5-1 and J usage is TRBJ2-3; 8 bases line up with TRBD1. The CDR3 covers 16 residues. Germline V lookup: CDR1 SGHRS, CDR2 YFSETQ. V lost 4 bases and J lost 0; bases outside the gene matches: 7. The CDR3 sequence: CASSASTGASTDTQYF. In nucleotides, the CDR3 is TGCGCCAGCAGCGCCTCGACAGGGGCTAGCACAGATACGCAGTATTTT.

This chain joins TRBV23-1 and TRBJ2-6; a weak D match, TRBD1 (6 bases). TRBV23-1 belongs to the ORF category, with a function that is uncertain. The CDR3 extends over 17 amino acids. V lost 6 bases, J lost 0 bases, and 15 bases lay in between. The CDR3 sequence: CASRGVDSHSGANVLTF. The CDR3 DNA is TGCGCCAGCAGAGGAGTGGACAGCCACTCTGGGGCCAACGTCCTGACTTTC.

The J gene is TRBJ1-2, the V gene TRBV5-1; tentatively, D is TRBD1 (6 bases). Trimming pared 2 bases from V and 4 bases from J, leaving 12 bases between. This CDR3 is built from 14 residues. Looked up from germline, CDR1 is SGHRS and CDR2 is YFSETQ. DNA for the CDR3: TGCGCCAGCAGCTTCGTGCAGGGGAGCTATGGCTACACCTTC. Its translation is CASSFVQGSYGYTF.

V gene TRBV7-3 combines with J gene TRBJ2-3; TRBD1 aligns across 9 bases. This CDR3 is built from 16 residues. Germline V gene lookup returns CDR1 SGHTA and CDR2 FQGTGA. Unmatched junction bases numbered 4, after V lost 0 bases and J lost 3 bases. CDR3 bases: TGTGCCAGCAGCTTAACGGGGACAGGGTCGACAGATACGCAGTATTTT. Translating it yields CASSLTGTGSTDTQYF.

The chain uses TRBV6-6 and TRBJ2-7; 8 bases are a match to TRBD1. CDR3 length: 16 residues. Germline CDR1 and CDR2: MNHNY and SVGAGI (reference sequence). The V and J ends lost 0 bases and 7 bases, in that order; junction bases with no gene match: 11. This chain's CDR3 is CASSYSNTGGSGEQYV. CDR3 nucleotide sequence: TGTGCCAGCAGTTACTCGAATACAGGGGGATCGGGGGAGCAGTACGTC.

This clone was picked up one time. V and J are TRBV12-3 or TRBV12-4 and TRBJ2-7; TRBD1 is a possible D gene (6 bases). The CDR3 sequence is 13 residues long. Trimming took 1 base from V and 4 from J, leaving 8 bases between them. The CDR3 loop is CASSLGTDYEQYF. CDR3 DNA sequence: TGTGCCAGCAGTTTAGGGACAGATTACGAGCAGTACTTC.

CDR3 protein: CASSVGRGAYYGYTF. The CDR3 region has the DNA TGTGCCAGCAGCGTAGGAAGGGGCGCTTATTATGGCTACACCTTC. The chain employs TRBV9 and TRBJ1-2; D perhaps matches TRBD1 (5 bases). Trimming cost V 0 bases and J 5 bases, with 14 bases left between them. This CDR3 spans 15 amino acids. Looked up from germline, CDR1 is SGDLS and CDR2 is YYNGEE.

V is TRBV28 and J is TRBJ1-1, with 7 bases that match TRBD1. Germline V CDR1 and CDR2: MDHEN, SYDVKM. There are 13 residues in the CDR3. Trimming at V came to 5 bases and at J to 6 bases, leaving 6 bases not matched to a gene. The CDR3 region has the DNA TGTGCCAGCAGTCGAAGGGGGCTAGCTGAAGCTTTCTTT. Translation gives CASSRRGLAEAFF.